A selection of T cell receptor beta chains follows, all from one sample in a study of preoperative IRX-2 immunotherapy in early breast cancer. TCRdb keeps only in-frame clones here, not all; method: immunoSEQ multiplex PCR. The table shows 6,400 or so clones, with roughly 79% occurring only once. Sequencing was performed on tumor tissue, taken before IRX-2 immunotherapy. The origin of the receptors is a human donor with breast cancer. Each CDR3 is given with its conserved first and last residue. D genes are given only for firm matches. Some rows mark clone size as missing; the rest say once, few, many or name a class of expanded clone.

D	V	J	size	CDR3	DNA
NA	TRBV6-8	TRBJ1-2	once	CASSYRDGYGYTF	TGTGCCAGCAGTTACAGGGATGGCTATGGCTACACCTTC
TRBD1	TRBV6-8	TRBJ2-7	once	CASRDRPYEQYF	TGTGCCAGCCGGGACAGGCCCTACGAGCAGTACTTC
NA	TRBV6-7	TRBJ2-1	NA	CASSYFNEQFF	TGTGCCAGCAGTTACTTCAATGAGCAGTTCTTC
NA	TRBV6-8	TRBJ2-2	NA	CASSVINTGELFF	TGTGCCAGCTCGGTCATCAACACCGGGGAGCTGTTTTTT
NA	TRBV18	TRBJ1-2	NA	CASSPRTDYGYTF	TGTGCCAGCTCACCCCGCACGGACTATGGCTACACCTTC
TRBD1	TRBV7-8	TRBJ2-2	NA	CASSQGQDTGELFF	TGTGCCAGCAGCCAAGGACAGGACACCGGGGAGCTGTTTTTT
TRBD1	TRBV7-1	TRBJ1-5	few	CASSPGTGYQPQHF	TGTGCCAGCAGCCCTGGGACAGGGTATCAGCCCCAGCATTTT
NA	TRBV23-1	TRBJ1-2	NA	CASSLREYYGYTF	TGCGCCAGCAGCTTAAGAGAGTACTATGGCTACACCTTC
TRBD1	TRBV14	TRBJ1-2	NA	CASSRSPGAGGAYGYTF	TGTGCCAGCAGCCGGAGCCCGGGGGCAGGGGGCGCCTATGGCTACACCTTC
NA	TRBV11-3	TRBJ1-1	few	CASSLEGENAEAFF	TGTGCCAGCAGCTTGGAGGGAGAAAACGCTGAAGCTTTCTTT
NA	TRBV18	TRBJ2-7	few	CASSPGRLEQSEQYF	TGTGCCAGCTCACCAGGAAGACTAGAACAGTCAGAGCAGTACTTC
TRBD1	TRBV19	TRBJ2-7	NA	CASSRRQGIDEQYF	TGTGCCAGTAGCCGTAGACAGGGGATCGACGAGCAGTACTTC
TRBD1	TRBV19	TRBJ1-2	once	CASSRQGDYGYTF	TGTGCCAGTAGTCGTCAGGGGGACTATGGCTACACCTTC
NA	TRBV5-1	TRBJ2-6	NA	CASGPGEGANVLTF	TGCGCCAGCGGTCCAGGGGAAGGGGCCAACGTCCTGACTTTC
NA	TRBV16	TRBJ2-3	NA	CASSPERDTQYF	TGTGCCAGCAGCCCGGAACGGGATACGCAGTATTTT
NA	TRBV18	TRBJ1-5	NA	CASSPLPPDSNQPQHF	TGTGCCAGCTCACCTCTGCCGCCAGATAGCAATCAGCCCCAGCATTTT
TRBD1	TRBV19	TRBJ2-6	NA	CASSPRGGQGASGANVLTF	TGTGCCAGTTCGCCCAGAGGGGGACAGGGGGCATCTGGGGCCAACGTCCTGACTTTC
NA	TRBV1	TRBJ1-1	NA	CASRTAMNTEAFF	TGCGCCAGCAGAACAGCTATGAACACTGAAGCTTTCTTT
NA	TRBV19	TRBJ1-5	NA	CASSMKGQGYQPQHF	TGTGCCAGTAGTATGAAGGGGCAGGGCTATCAGCCCCAGCATTTT
TRBD1	TRBV7-7	TRBJ1-3	NA	CASSLAVGTGVGNTIYF	TGTGCCAGCAGCTTAGCAGTCGGGACAGGGGTTGGAAACACCATATATTTT
NA	TRBV28	TRBJ2-7	NA	CASSLVLIRTPEGYEQYF	TGTGCCAGCAGTTTAGTCCTAATTAGGACTCCGGAGGGATACGAGCAGTACTTC
TRBD1	TRBV15	TRBJ1-5	few	CATSSWDRSNQPQHF	TGTGCCACCAGCAGCTGGGACAGGTCGAATCAGCCCCAGCATTTT
NA	TRBV11-3	TRBJ2-7	once	CASSLPGNIYEQYF	TGTGCCAGCAGCCTCCCAGGGAACATCTACGAGCAGTACTTC
TRBD2	TRBV6-8	TRBJ2-2	once	CASSYSGLAAGELFF	TGTGCCAGCAGTTACTCGGGACTAGCGGCCGGGGAGCTGTTTTTT
TRBD2	TRBV11-3	TRBJ2-5	NA	CASRMSGGAWETQYF	TGTGCCAGCAGGATGAGCGGGGGGGCCTGGGAGACCCAGTACTTC
NA	TRBV19	TRBJ2-1	NA	CASSMGVTGPYNEQFF	TGTGCCAGTAGTATGGGAGTAACGGGACCCTACAATGAGCAGTTCTTC
NA	TRBV6-8	TRBJ1-5	NA	CAISAHRGGGAQPQHF	TGTGCCATCAGTGCACACCGCGGGGGGGGAGCTCAGCCCCAGCATTTT
TRBD1	TRBV6-8	TRBJ2-1	NA	CAITGQVGGEQFF	TGTGCCATCACCGGACAGGTCGGCGGAGAGCAGTTCTTC
TRBD1	TRBV11-1	TRBJ2-7	NA	CASSLAWDRDIYYEQYF	TGTGCCAGCAGCTTGGCTTGGGACAGGGACATCTATTACGAGCAGTACTTC
NA	TRBV6-8	TRBJ1-1	NA	CASSPYPGAAFF	TGTGCCAGCAGTCCTTATCCGGGGGCCGCTTTCTTT
NA	TRBV6-8	TRBJ1-1	NA	CASSSSLNTEAFF	TGTGCCAGCAGTTCATCTCTGAACACTGAAGCTTTCTTT
TRBD2	TRBV6-8	TRBJ2-3	medium-sized	CASKLRGGASTDTQYF	TGTGCCAGCAAGCTGCGGGGGGGAGCTAGCACAGATACGCAGTATTTT
TRBD1	TRBV18	TRBJ1-2	NA	CASSRGQGEGYTF	TGTGCCAGCTCCCGCGGACAGGGGGAAGGCTACACCTTC
NA	TRBV11-3	TRBJ1-1	NA	CASSLITWNTEAFF	TGTGCCAGCAGCTTAATTACATGGAACACTGAAGCTTTCTTT
NA	TRBV18	TRBJ2-1	NA	CASSSTADPWDEQFF	TGTGCCAGCTCATCGACTGCGGACCCCTGGGATGAGCAGTTCTTC
TRBD1	TRBV12-5	TRBJ1-5	NA	CASADRGGNQPQHF	TGTGCCAGTGCCGACAGGGGTGGCAATCAGCCCCAGCATTTT
NA	TRBV6-8	TRBJ1-1	few	CASTRKKRMGPDEAFF	TGTGCCAGTACTCGAAAGAAAAGAATGGGGCCGGATGAAGCTTTCTTT
NA	TRBV1	TRBJ2-5	NA	CASSSRGTSGQETQYF	TGCGCCAGCAGCTCGCGAGGGACTAGTGGGCAAGAGACCCAGTACTTC
NA	TRBV7-5	TRBJ2-7	NA	CASSFSTGPQFEQYF	TGTGCCAGCAGCTTTTCTACCGGGCCCCAATTCGAGCAGTACTTC
NA	TRBV6-8	TRBJ2-1	NA	CASSLSGPTYNEQFF	TGTGCCAGCAGTTTATCAGGTCCTACCTACAATGAGCAGTTCTTC
NA	TRBV19	TRBJ2-3	NA	CASSIGVTDTQYF	TGTGCCAGTAGTATAGGGGTCACAGATACGCAGTATTTT
TRBD1	TRBV28	TRBJ2-7	NA	CASSHTLRQGSFEQYF	TGTGCCAGCAGTCATACACTCCGACAGGGAAGCTTCGAGCAGTACTTC
TRBD1	TRBV10-2	TRBJ1-1	NA	CASSRQGAGTEAFF	TGCGCCAGCAGTCGACAGGGGGCCGGCACTGAAGCTTTCTTT
NA	TRBV19	TRBJ2-1	once	CASSMSSQSGQFF	TGTGCCAGTAGTATGTCGTCCCAAAGCGGGCAGTTCTTC
TRBD1	TRBV10-3	TRBJ1-2	NA	CAISESTGRQGYGYTF	TGTGCCATCAGTGAGTCGACCGGTCGACAGGGGTATGGCTACACCTTC
TRBD1	TRBV6-8	TRBJ1-1	few	CASSYSQGWTEAFF	TGTGCCAGCAGTTACTCACAGGGGTGGACTGAAGCTTTCTTT
TRBD2	TRBV5-1	TRBJ2-5	NA	CASSPQDPGGETQYF	TGCGCCAGCAGCCCACAAGACCCCGGGGGGGAGACCCAGTACTTC
NA	TRBV6-4	TRBJ2-7	once	CASKSRQDAYEQYF	TGTGCCAGCAAATCCCGACAGGATGCCTACGAGCAGTACTTC
TRBD1	TRBV30	TRBJ2-7	NA	CAWSPLPGQVSSYEQYF	TGTGCCTGGAGTCCTCTTCCGGGACAGGTTAGCTCCTACGAGCAGTACTTC
NA	TRBV6-8	TRBJ1-5	NA	CASERDGSNQPQHF	TGTGCCAGCGAGAGGGACGGTAGCAATCAGCCCCAGCATTTT
NA	TRBV6-8	TRBJ1-3	NA	CASSYFSRAGDPGNTIYF	TGTGCCAGCAGTTACTTCAGTCGGGCAGGAGACCCAGGAAACACCATATATTTT
TRBD1	TRBV2	TRBJ1-5	few	CASSEGRGPRSNQPQHF	TGTGCCAGCAGTGAAGGAAGGGGGCCACGCAGCAATCAGCCCCAGCATTTT
NA	TRBV30	TRBJ2-1	NA	CAWSRELGRNNEQFF	TGTGCCTGGAGTAGGGAACTAGGCAGGAACAATGAGCAGTTCTTC
TRBD1	TRBV18	TRBJ1-1	NA	CASSPNPGQGYEAFF	TGTGCCAGCTCACCCAACCCGGGACAGGGGTATGAAGCTTTCTTT
TRBD1	TRBV7-4	TRBJ2-3	NA	CASSLPRAGGKGAQYF	TGTGCCAGCAGCCTACCGAGGGCAGGGGGCAAGGGTGCGCAGTATTTT
TRBD2	TRBV5-1	TRBJ2-2	once	CASSLAIAGGNTGELFF	TGCGCCAGCAGCTTGGCCATAGCGGGGGGCAACACCGGGGAGCTGTTTTTT
NA	TRBV7-5	TRBJ1-3	NA	CASSGTVSGNTIYF	TGTGCCAGCTCGGGGACTGTCTCTGGAAACACCATATATTTT
NA	TRBV6-1	TRBJ1-4	NA	CASSEGGAYEKLFF	TGTGCCAGCAGTGAAGGGGGCGCGTATGAAAAACTGTTTTTT
TRBD2	TRBV15	TRBJ2-5	NA	CATSEGTSGIETQYF	TGTGCCACCTCTGAAGGGACTAGCGGAATAGAGACCCAGTACTTC